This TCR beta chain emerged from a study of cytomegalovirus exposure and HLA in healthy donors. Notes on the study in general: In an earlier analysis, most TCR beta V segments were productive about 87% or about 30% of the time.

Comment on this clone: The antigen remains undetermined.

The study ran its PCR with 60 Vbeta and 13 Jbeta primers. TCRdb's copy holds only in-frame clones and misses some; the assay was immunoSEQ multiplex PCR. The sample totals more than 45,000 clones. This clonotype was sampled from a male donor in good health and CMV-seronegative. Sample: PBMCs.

This CDR3 reads CSVEGEQGKGAYEQYF. The CDR3, as DNA: TGCAGCGTTGAAGGAGAACAGGGGAAGGGGGCCTACGAGCAGTACTTC. J is TRBJ2-7 and V is TRBV29-1, with 7 bases lining up with TRBD1. The V segment lost 1 base and the J segment 2 bases; nucleotides outside the gene matches: 11. This CDR3 contains 16 residues. Per germline, CDR1 SQVTM and CDR2 ANQGSEA.